The T cell receptor (beta chain) described here comes from a study of blood T cell repertoires in COVID-19. Libraries were prepared by immunoSEQ multiplex PCR; TCRdb keeps only in-frame clonotypes and omits some of them. Of some 240,000 clones listed, roughly 89% are singletons. CDR1 is SNHLY, CDR2 FYNNEI, per germline. This CDR3 has 14 amino acids. With 3 bases removed from V and 0 bases from J, the gap between germline ends came to 8 bases. This TCR derives from a woman aged 40 to 49 who had recovered from COVID-19. The chain carries TRBV2 and TRBJ2-5; the D gene is possibly TRBD2 (6 bases). Sequences were obtained from peripheral blood. Written as DNA, the CDR3 is TGTGCCAGCAGTGATGGGAGGCACCAAGAGACCCAGTACTTC. Its protein is CASSDGRHQETQYF.